This TCR beta chain is from a study of naive and memory T cell subsets. Ligated cDNA underwent four rounds of PCR with nested alpha and beta constant region primers and SP2. For blood and skin samples, reverse transcription used TCR alpha and beta constant primers. TCRdb passed the 5' RACE reads through MiXCR, listing each CDR3 protein once. In the table there are 55,000 to 70,000 distinct CDR3 sequences, around 7.3% of which are singletons. Points from the study as a whole: The RNA method is potentially sensitive to activation and differentiation changes.

This clonotype came up many times. What it binds is not known. Germline V CDR1 and CDR2: LGHNT, FRNRAP. J gave up 4 bases and V 6 bases, and 13 bases lay outside the gene matches. This CDR3 has 16 amino acids. A UMI-containing oligonucleotide was joined by 3' ligation to the TCR cDNA template. Reverse transcription used DNase-treated unsorted total RNA, aiming for roughly 1 to 1,100 ng. The TCR sequence derives from a male donor in good health. The chain joins TRBV12-5 to TRBJ2-7; TRBD2 matches 9 bases. The CDR3 nucleotides read TGTGCTAGTGGAACGAGCTACCTAGCGGGGCGATACGAGCAGTACTTC. Its translation is CASGTSYLAGRYEQYF. Combining the CDR3 with reference TRBV12-5 and TRBJ2-7 gives the whole variable domain DARVTQTPRHKVTEMGQEVTMRCQPILGHNTVFWYRQTMMQGLELLAYFRNRAPLDDSGMPKDRFSAEMPDATLATLKIQPSEPRDSAVYFCASGTSYLAGRYEQYFGPGTRLTVT.